Below, 2 T cell receptor beta chains from the same sample are listed, as sequenced in a study of blood T cell repertoires in COVID-19. Profiling relied on immunoSEQ multiplex PCR, and the TCRdb table lists in-frame clones only, not all of them. The sample includes around 200,000 clones, 85% to 90% seen only once; the top ten take 2.7%. Material for sequencing was peripheral blood. These receptors all stem from a man aged 40-49 years with active or convalescent COVID-19.

The chain carries TRBV27 and TRBJ1-3; 8 bases align to TRBD1. V shed 3 bases, J shed 8 bases, and the junction held 6 bases outside the gene matches. Germline V gene lookup returns CDR1 MNHEY and CDR2 SMNVEV (reference sequence). This CDR3 has 14 residues. CDR3 loop: CASSLQGASDTIYF. DNA of the CDR3: TGTGCCAGCAGTTTGCAGGGGGCAAGTGACACCATATATTTT.

This chain joins TRBV19 and TRBJ1-2, with D perhaps matching TRBD1 (5 bases). Looked up from germline, CDR1 is LNHDA and CDR2 is SQIVND (reference sequence). The CDR3 is 12 residues long. Trimming removed 5 bases from V and 8 bases from J, with 12 bases in between. The CDR3 coding sequence is TGTGCCAGTAGTCCGGGGGACGGCGGCTACACCTTC. It is translated as CASSPGDGGYTF.